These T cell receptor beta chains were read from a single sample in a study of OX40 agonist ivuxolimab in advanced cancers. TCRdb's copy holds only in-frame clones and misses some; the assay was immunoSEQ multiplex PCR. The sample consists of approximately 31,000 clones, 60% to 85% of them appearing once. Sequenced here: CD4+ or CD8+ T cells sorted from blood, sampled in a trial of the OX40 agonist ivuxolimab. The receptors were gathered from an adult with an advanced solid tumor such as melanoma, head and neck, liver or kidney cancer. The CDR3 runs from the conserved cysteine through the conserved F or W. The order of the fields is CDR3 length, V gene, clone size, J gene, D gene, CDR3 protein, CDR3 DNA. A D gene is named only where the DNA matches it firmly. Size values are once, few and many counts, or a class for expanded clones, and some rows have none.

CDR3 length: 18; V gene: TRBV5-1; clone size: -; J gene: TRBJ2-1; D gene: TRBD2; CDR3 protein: CASSSTPGLAGGGNEQFF; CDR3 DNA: TGCGCCAGCAGTTCCACGCCGGGACTAGCGGGGGGAGGCAATGAGCAGTTCTTC
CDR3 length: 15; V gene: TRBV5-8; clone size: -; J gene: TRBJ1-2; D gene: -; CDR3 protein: CASSLAVGQLLGYTF; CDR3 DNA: TGTGCCAGCAGCTTGGCCGTTGGACAGTTGCTTGGCTACACCTTC
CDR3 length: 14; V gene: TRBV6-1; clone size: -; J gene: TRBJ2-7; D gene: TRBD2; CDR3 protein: CASSETSGGYEQYF; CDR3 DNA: TGTGCCAGCAGTGAGACTAGCGGGGGCTACGAGCAGTACTTC
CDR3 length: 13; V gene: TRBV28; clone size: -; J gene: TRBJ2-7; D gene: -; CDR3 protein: CASNQGGSYEQYF; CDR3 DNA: TGTGCCAGCAACCAAGGGGGCTCCTACGAGCAGTACTTC
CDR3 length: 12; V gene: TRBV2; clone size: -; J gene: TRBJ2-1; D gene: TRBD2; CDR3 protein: CASRGDYNEQFF; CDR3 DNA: TGTGCCAGCCGGGGGGACTACAATGAGCAGTTCTTC
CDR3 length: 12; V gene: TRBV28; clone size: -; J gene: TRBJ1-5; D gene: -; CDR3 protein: CASNKGWQPQHF; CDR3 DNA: TGTGCCAGCAATAAGGGCTGGCAGCCCCAGCATTTT
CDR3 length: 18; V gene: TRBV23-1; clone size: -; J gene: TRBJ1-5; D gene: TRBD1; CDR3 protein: CASSHLRDRGPSNQPQHF; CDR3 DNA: TGCGCCAGCAGTCATCTCCGGGACAGGGGGCCTAGCAATCAGCCCCAGCATTTT
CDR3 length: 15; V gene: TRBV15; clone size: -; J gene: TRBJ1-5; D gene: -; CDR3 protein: CATSRDAWGDQPQHF; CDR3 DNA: TGTGCCACCAGCAGAGATGCGTGGGGTGATCAGCCCCAGCATTTT
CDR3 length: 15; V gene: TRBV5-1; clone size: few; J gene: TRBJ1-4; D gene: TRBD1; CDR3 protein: CASSYDTGANEKLFF; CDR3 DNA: TGCGCCAGCAGCTATGACACAGGGGCTAATGAAAAACTGTTTTTT
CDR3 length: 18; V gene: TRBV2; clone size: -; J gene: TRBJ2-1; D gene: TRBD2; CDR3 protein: CASSESPSGGAFYNEQFF; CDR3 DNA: TGTGCCAGCAGTGAATCTCCTAGCGGGGGGGCGTTCTACAATGAGCAGTTCTTC
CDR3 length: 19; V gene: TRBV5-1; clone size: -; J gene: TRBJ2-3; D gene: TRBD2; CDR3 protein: CASSGPGTSGGSSTDTQYF; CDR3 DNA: TGCGCCAGCAGCGGACCCGGGACTAGCGGGGGCTCCAGCACAGATACGCAGTATTTT
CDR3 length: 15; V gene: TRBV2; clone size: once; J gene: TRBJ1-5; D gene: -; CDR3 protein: CASSEDRLTRQPQHF; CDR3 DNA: TGTGCCAGCAGTGAAGATCGTTTAACGCGCCAGCCCCAGCATTTT